This entry lists 12 T cell receptor beta chains sequenced from one sample in a study of cytomegalovirus exposure and HLA in healthy donors. Researchers ran the PCR with 60 Vbeta and 13 Jbeta primers. Sequencing used immunoSEQ multiplex PCR; TCRdb keeps in-frame clones, though not all of them. The sample data list about 84,000 clones. The sample comprised PBMCs. These receptors all come from a man aged 45 to 65 in good health and CMV-seronegative.

The V and J genes are TRBV6-4 and TRBJ2-2, with 7 bases lining up with TRBD1. After removal of 4 bases from V and 7 bases from J, the junction contained 3 bases not matched to a gene. CDR1 is MRHNA, CDR2 SNTAGT, per germline. The CDR3 is made up of 13 amino acids. CDR3 DNA: TGTGCCAGCAGTGGACAGGGTGGCGGGGAGCTGTTTTTT. Translated, it gives CASSGQGGGELFF.

The rearrangement uses TRBV27 and TRBJ2-5, with 7 bases fitting TRBD1. Germline lookup yields CDR1 MNHEY and CDR2 SMNVEV (reference sequence). The length of the CDR3 is 15 residues. The J segment lost 5 bases and the V segment lost 4 bases, leaving 10 bases of the junction unmatched. For the CDR3, the DNA is TGTGCCAGCAGTTCAAAGAACCGGGACAGCGAGACCCAGTACTTC. It translates to CASSSKNRDSETQYF.

The chain has TRBV6-1 and TRBJ2-7; 7 nucleotides agree with TRBD1. This CDR3 has 14 amino acids. V was clipped by 5 bases and J by 0 bases; unmatched bases: 4. Germline CDR1 and CDR2: MNHNS and SASEGT. CDR3 sequence: CASSWAGGSYEQYF. CDR3 nucleotides: TGTGCCAGCAGTTGGGCAGGGGGCTCCTACGAGCAGTACTTC.

The chain links TRBV11-2 to TRBJ2-3; possible D gene TRBD2, 6 bases. Looked up from germline, CDR1 is SGHAT and CDR2 is FQNNGV. CDR3 length equals 14 residues. Deletions cut 7 bases from V and 0 bases from J, with 11 bases between. Here the CDR3 DNA reads TGTGCCAGCACCACGGGACTCAGCACAGATACGCAGTATTTT. It translates to CASTTGLSTDTQYF.

The rearrangement uses TRBV15 and TRBJ2-7; D perhaps matches TRBD1 (5 bases). The germline V gene encodes CDR1 LNHNV and CDR2 YYDKDF (reference sequence). The V and J ends lost 3 bases and 4 bases respectively, with 10 bases between them. The CDR3 loop spans 13 amino acids. The chain's CDR3 is CATSSDTGYEQYF. CDR3 DNA sequence: TGTGCCACCAGCAGTGATACAGGTTACGAGCAGTACTTC.

The CDR3 DNA is TGTGCCAGCAGCGGCTTGGGGGGGGCCTCTGGAAACACCATATATTTT. Its protein is CASSGLGGASGNTIYF. This chain uses TRBV13 with TRBJ1-3, with D possibly TRBD1 on 6 matching bases. Germline V gene lookup returns CDR1 PRHDT and CDR2 FYEKMQ (reference sequence). With 5 bases removed from V and 0 bases from J, the gap between germline ends came to 14 bases. This CDR3 contains 16 residues.

The chain couples TRBV6-6 to TRBJ1-3; 7 positions match TRBD1. The V gene end was trimmed by 6 bases and the J gene end by 8 bases; junction bases not matched to a gene: 10. Germline CDR1 is MNHNY and CDR2 is SVGAGI (reference sequence). CDR3 length: 14 residues. Here the CDR3 DNA reads TGTGCCAGCAGGCCCGGGACAGAAAAGCACACCATATATTTT. Translating gives CASRPGTEKHTIYF.

The chain links TRBV11-3 to TRBJ2-2, with 10 positions matching TRBD2. J was trimmed by 9 bases and V by 5 bases; bases with no gene match: 15. Germline lookup yields CDR1 SGHNT and CDR2 YENEEA. The CDR3 sequence is 17 residues long. The CDR3 reads CASSLDGLAATPRELFF. In nucleotides, the CDR3 is TGTGCCAGCAGCCTCGATGGACTAGCGGCCACCCCCCGGGAGCTGTTTTTT. Filled out from reference TRBV11-3 and TRBJ2-2, the complete variable domain reads EAGVVQSPRYKIIEKKQPVAFWCNPISGHNTLYWYLQNLGQGPELLIRYENEEAVDDSQLPKDRFSAERLKGVDSTLKIQPAELGDSAVYLCASSLDGLAATPRELFFGEGSRLTVL.

The V and J genes are TRBV15 and TRBJ1-5; 11 bases align to TRBD1. J lost 0 bases, V lost 0 bases, and 10 bases had no gene match. This CDR3 region has 20 residues. Germline V CDR1 and CDR2: LNHNV, YYDKDF (reference sequence). CDR3 amino acids: CATSRETGTGGGYSNQPQHF. CDR3 sequence (DNA): TGTGCCACCAGCAGAGAAACCGGGACAGGGGGAGGGTATAGCAATCAGCCCCAGCATTTT.

The chain couples TRBV5-1 to TRBJ1-6, with D unclear. Germline V gene sequence: CDR1 SGHRS, CDR2 YFSETQ. This CDR3 region has 15 residues. Trimming stripped 5 bases from V and 7 bases from J, with 16 bases between. CDR3 bases: TGCGCCAGCAGTGAAGAGGTGCTTCGGAATTCACCCCTCCACTTT. It codes for CASSEEVLRNSPLHF.

The rearrangement uses TRBV18 and TRBJ2-7; tentatively, D is TRBD2 (5 bases). In germline, CDR1 is KGHSH, CDR2 LQKENI. CDR3 length equals 15 residues. V was pared by 0 bases and J by 1 base, with 10 bases between. CDR3 amino acids: CASSPPSDYSYEQYF. The CDR3 coding sequence is TGTGCCAGCTCACCACCATCAGACTATTCCTACGAGCAGTACTTC.

The chain joins TRBV2 to TRBJ2-2; TRBD1 is a possible D gene (6 bases). This CDR3 is built from 14 residues. CDR1 is SNHLY, CDR2 FYNNEI, per germline. The V gene lost 4 bases and the J gene lost 6 bases, with 12 bases spanning the gap. The CDR3 DNA sequence: TGTGCCAGCAGTGGGGGGCCGGGTTCCGGGGAGCTGTTTTTT. Encoded protein: CASSGGPGSGELFF.